The 3 T cell receptor beta chains reported below all come from one sample, sequenced in a study of Tregs in tolerant kidney transplant recipients. Libraries were prepared by immunoSEQ multiplex PCR; TCRdb keeps only in-frame clonotypes and omits some of them. The table for this sample gives 25,000 to 35,000 clones. The sample was CD8+ T cells from blood, taken before the transplant. These receptors were collected from a human donor who received a combined kidney and bone marrow transplant.

CDR3 DNA, as far as it was read: TGCAGTGCTAGGGGGACAGGGGAAAGGGTTAGGACG. It yields the protein CSARGTGERVRT. From start to end, the CDR3 is CSARGTGERVRTQYF. V is TRBV20-1 and J is TRBJ2-3; 10 nucleotides match TRBD1. The read finishes 3 residues shy of the CDR3 end, and the germline J gene is used to complete it. CDR3 size: 15 residues. Germline V gene sequence: CDR1 DFQATT, CDR2 SNEGSKA (reference sequence).

In the case of this clone: The observed sequence ends 3 residues before the CDR3 terminus, with the missing tail filled in from the germline J gene. V is TRBV30 and J is TRBJ2-7, with TRBD1 as a possible D gene (5 bases). V lost 4 bases and J 2 bases, leaving 21 bases between the germline ends. This CDR3 comprises 16 residues. The germline gives CDR1 GTSNPN, CDR2 SVGIG (reference sequence). This chain's CDR3 is CAWKNEEDNRAYEQYF. The CDR3 DNA, read in part, is TGTGCCTGGAAAAATGAAGAGGACAACAGAGCCTACGAG.

To note about this clone: With the read ending 3 residues before the CDR3 end, the germline J gene is used to fill in that end. The chain has TRBV14 and TRBJ2-3; 12 bases line up with TRBD1. This CDR3 spans 18 amino acids. J lost 3 bases, V lost 4 bases, and 11 bases had no gene match. The germline V gene has CDR1 SGHDN and CDR2 FVKESK. CDR3 sequence reads: CASSPSRDRGRFTDTQYF. The CDR3 bases that were read are TGTGCCAGCAGCCCATCCCGGGACAGGGGGCGTTTTACAGATACG.